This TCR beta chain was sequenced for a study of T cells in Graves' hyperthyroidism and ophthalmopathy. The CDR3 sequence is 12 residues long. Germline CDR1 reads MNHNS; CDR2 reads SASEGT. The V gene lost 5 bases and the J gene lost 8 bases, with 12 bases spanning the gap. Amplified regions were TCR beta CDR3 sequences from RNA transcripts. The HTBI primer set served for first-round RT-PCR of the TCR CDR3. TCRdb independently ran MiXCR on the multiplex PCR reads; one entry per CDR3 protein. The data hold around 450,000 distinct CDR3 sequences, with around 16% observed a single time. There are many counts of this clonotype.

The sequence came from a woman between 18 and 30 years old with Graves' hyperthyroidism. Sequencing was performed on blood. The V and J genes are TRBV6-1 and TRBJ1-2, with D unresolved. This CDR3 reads CASSLSGLGYTF. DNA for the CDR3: TGTGCCAGCAGTCTCTCGGGCCTCGGCTACACCTTC.